This T cell receptor (beta chain) originates from a study of human T cells and chemical hapten exposure. Study as a whole: Across its roughly 24 weeks, the study gave patients weekly diphenylcyclopropenone doses to the scalp.

In TCRdb, the RACE reads were re-called with MiXCR into one record per CDR3 protein. The sample records some 70,000 distinct CDR3 sequences, around 30% being singletons. Stated time point: patch test 1, 2 weeks after DPC sensitization. As to treatment: therapeutic diphenylcyclopropenone sensitization with weekly scalp DPC. Unfractionated whole blood was the source of the extracted total RNA. Trimming cost V 2 bases and J 8 bases; bases outside gene matches: 7. The CDR3 totals 15 residues. Per germline, CDR1 SGHRS and CDR2 YFSETQ. This chain uses TRBV5-1 with TRBJ2-1; 10 nucleotides align to TRBD1. The TCR originated in a man aged 40-49 years with alopecia areata. Some clones in this sample may be carry-over from other donors' samples. The sequenced sample was whole blood, obtained in connection with sensitization to the hapten diphenylcyclopropenone (DPC). The CDR3 DNA is TGCGCCAGCAGCTTTGGGGGACAGGGGTCCCATGAGCAGTTCTTC. Its translation is CASSFGGQGSHEQFF.